This T cell receptor beta chain originates from a study of cytomegalovirus exposure and HLA in healthy donors. Broader study findings: Cytomegalovirus association was listed for 164 TCR beta chains. Several of the most significant clusters appeared linked to common viral pathogens, based on a later analysis. In vitro work confirmed that three CMV-associated chains recognize CMV antigens.

With 60 Vbeta and 13 Jbeta primers, the PCR was carried out. Clones were sequenced by immunoSEQ multiplex PCR, and TCRdb holds only the in-frame ones, with some missing. The sample has some 90,000 clones; over 60% are singletons. The CDR3 consists of 15 residues. Trimming left V 8 bases short and J 4 bases short, with 20 bases between. The germline V gene has CDR1 MNHEY and CDR2 SVGAGI. In its sample, this clone was seen many times. As yet, its antigen is unknown. Sequenced material: PBMCs. The chain recombines TRBV6-5 with TRBJ1-1; D possibly corresponds to TRBD1 (6 bases). The TCR sequence derives from a middle-aged man in good health and CMV-seronegative. CDR3: CASGSTLDRPTEAFF. In DNA, the CDR3 is TGTGCCAGCGGATCTACCCTAGACAGGCCCACTGAAGCTTTCTTT.